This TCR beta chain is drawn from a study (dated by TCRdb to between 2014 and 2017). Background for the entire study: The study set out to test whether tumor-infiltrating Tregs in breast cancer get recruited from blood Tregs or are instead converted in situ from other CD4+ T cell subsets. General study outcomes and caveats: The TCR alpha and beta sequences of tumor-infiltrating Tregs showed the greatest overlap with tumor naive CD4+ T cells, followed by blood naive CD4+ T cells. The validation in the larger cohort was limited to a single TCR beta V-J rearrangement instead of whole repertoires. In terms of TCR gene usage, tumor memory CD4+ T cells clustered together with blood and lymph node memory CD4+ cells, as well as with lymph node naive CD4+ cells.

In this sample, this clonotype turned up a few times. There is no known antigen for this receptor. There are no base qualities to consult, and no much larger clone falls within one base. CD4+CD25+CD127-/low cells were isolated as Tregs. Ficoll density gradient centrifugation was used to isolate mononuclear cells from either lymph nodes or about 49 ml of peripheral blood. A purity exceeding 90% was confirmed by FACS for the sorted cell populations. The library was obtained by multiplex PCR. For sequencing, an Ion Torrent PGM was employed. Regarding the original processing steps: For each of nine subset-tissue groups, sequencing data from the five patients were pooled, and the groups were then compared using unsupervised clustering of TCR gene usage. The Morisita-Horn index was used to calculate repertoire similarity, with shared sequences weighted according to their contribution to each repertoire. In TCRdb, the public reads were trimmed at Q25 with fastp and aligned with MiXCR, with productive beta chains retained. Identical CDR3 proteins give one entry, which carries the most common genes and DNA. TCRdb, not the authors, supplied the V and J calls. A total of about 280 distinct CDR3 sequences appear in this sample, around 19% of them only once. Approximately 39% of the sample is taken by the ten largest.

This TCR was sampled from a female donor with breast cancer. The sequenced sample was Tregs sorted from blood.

The CDR3 region: CASSSTGDYGYTF. The nucleotide sequence reads as follows: TGTGCCAGCAGTTCCACAGGGGACTATGGCTACACCTTC. The chain was built from TRBV12-3 or TRBV12-4 and TRBJ1-2, with TRBD1 matching 7 junction bases. The CDR3 runs 13 residues from the cysteine to the phenylalanine. CDR3 DNA only is kept here, 39 bases in frame from base 1. V is trimmed back by 4 bases and J by 3 bases, and the junction contains 2 bases that no gene match accounts for.